Listed below are T cell receptor beta chains from one sample, sequenced in a study of cytomegalovirus exposure and HLA in healthy donors. Sequencing used immunoSEQ multiplex PCR; TCRdb keeps in-frame clones, though not all of them. The sample contains about 120,000 clones, 63% of which appear only once. The sequencing input was PBMCs. The receptors stem from a man aged 35 to 55 in good health and CMV-seropositive. Both conserved end residues are part of each CDR3. D genes are given only for firm matches. Rows may omit the clone size; those that give it use once, few, many or a size class.

J gene,clone size,D gene,V gene,CDR3 DNA,CDR3 protein
TRBJ2-2,few,TRBD2,TRBV4-1,TGCGCCAGCAGCCGCACGGGACTAGCGGGAGGTATTGCCGGGGAGCTGTTTTTT,CASSRTGLAGGIAGELFF
TRBJ2-1,-,-,TRBV27,TGTGCCAGCAGACCCCCGGCCGCGACAGGTGGCTACAATGAGCAGTTCTTC,CASRPPAATGGYNEQFF
TRBJ1-2,-,-,TRBV6-1,TGTGCCAGCAGTGCTGACAGATTTTATGGCTACACCTTC,CASSADRFYGYTF
TRBJ2-7,-,-,TRBV2,TGTGCCAGCAGTGTGAGACAGGAGAGCTCCTACGAGCAGTACTTC,CASSVRQESSYEQYF
TRBJ2-5,-,TRBD2,TRBV2,TGTGCCAGCGAGGGAGGGCGATTTCGGACCCAGTACTTC,CASEGGRFRTQYF
TRBJ1-2,-,-,TRBV7-2,TGTGCCAGCAGCTTACAACTTGGAGGGCGGGCTAACTATGGCTACACCTTC,CASSLQLGGRANYGYTF
TRBJ2-7,-,-,TRBV9,TGTGCCAGCAGCGAGGGGGAGCTGGGGTACGAGCAGTACTTC,CASSEGELGYEQYF
TRBJ2-7,-,TRBD1,TRBV4-1,TGCGCCAGCAGCCATAGACAGGGAATATCCTACGAGCAGTACTTC,CASSHRQGISYEQYF
TRBJ1-5,-,-,TRBV7-9,TGTGCCAGCAGCTTAGCCGAGGCAGTCAATCAGCCCCAGCATTTT,CASSLAEAVNQPQHF
TRBJ1-2,-,-,TRBV6-1,TGTGCCAGCAGGGCGGAGGGTACCTATGGCTACACCTTC,CASRAEGTYGYTF
TRBJ2-3,-,-,TRBV10-1,TGCGCCAGCAATTCACAGGGCACAGATACGCAGTATTTT,CASNSQGTDTQYF
TRBJ2-2,-,-,TRBV4-3,TGCGCCAGCAGCCAAGCCCCAGGTGCGAACACCGGGGAGCTGTTTTTT,CASSQAPGANTGELFF
TRBJ1-1,-,-,TRBV12-5,TGTGCTAGTGCTATACACGGAGACACTGAAGCTTTCTTT,CASAIHGDTEAFF
TRBJ2-5,-,-,TRBV5-4,TGTGCCTCCTCCTGGGGGTCAGGGGAAGAGACCCAGTACTTC,CASSWGSGEETQYF
TRBJ2-5,-,-,TRBV6-1,TGTGCCAGCAGTGAATCCGTGAGGCAAGAGACCCAGTACTTC,CASSESVRQETQYF
TRBJ2-7,-,-,TRBV19,TGTGCCAGTAGTGACGACAGTTTCTCCTACGAGCAGTACTTC,CASSDDSFSYEQYF
TRBJ2-1,-,TRBD1,TRBV19,TGTGCCAGTAGTATGACAGGGGGCCCAAATGAGCAGTTCTTC,CASSMTGGPNEQFF
TRBJ2-1,-,-,TRBV19,TGTGCCAGTAGTATAGGAAGGGGATGGAGCAATGAGCAGTTCTTC,CASSIGRGWSNEQFF
TRBJ1-4,-,-,TRBV19,TGTGCCAGTAGTATCCCCGACACCCCTAATGAAAAACTGTTTTTT,CASSIPDTPNEKLFF
TRBJ2-1,few,TRBD1,TRBV5-4,TGTGCCAGCAGTCCGCCCATCCGCGGGACAGGGGGAGTGCATGAGCAGTTCTTC,CASSPPIRGTGGVHEQFF
TRBJ2-3,-,TRBD2,TRBV10-3,TGTGCCATCAGTGAAATGAGGACTAGCGGTTCAGATACGCAGTATTTT,CAISEMRTSGSDTQYF
TRBJ1-4,once,TRBD1,TRBV15,TGTGCCACCAGCAGGAGGGGACAGGGTAATGAAAAACTGTTTTTT,CATSRRGQGNEKLFF
TRBJ1-1,-,TRBD1,TRBV5-4,TGTGCCAGCAGCCCTGGGATCAGGGGGCAGATGAACACTGAAGCTTTCTTT,CASSPGIRGQMNTEAFF
TRBJ1-5,-,TRBD1,TRBV29-1,TGCAGCGTCGGACAGGGGGGAGGCCAGCCCCAGCATTTT,CSVGQGGGQPQHF